Detailed here is one TCR beta chain. These data belong to a study of blood T cell repertoires in COVID-19. Authors' analysis steps: Counts of nucleated cells, estimated from reference gene primer amplification, were obtained. Using immunoSEQ multiplex PCR, the repertoire was profiled, and TCRdb retains in-frame clones only, with some absent. V and J calls and clone size are those listed in that table; D and trimming were worked out from the DNA. The sample holds under 100,000 clones, about 82% seen once. This TCR derives from a woman between 65 and 79 years old with active or convalescent COVID-19. Sequenced input: peripheral blood.

This CDR3 reads CASGGRGNGYTF. CDR3 sequence (DNA): TGTGCCAGCGGAGGCAGGGGAAATGGCTACACCTTC. The gene calls are TRBV28 and TRBJ1-2, with a weak D call TRBD1 (6 bases). V was pared by 8 bases and J by 6 bases, with 13 bases between. The CDR3 totals 12 residues. Per the germline V gene, CDR1 is MDHEN and CDR2 is SYDVKM.